Below, one T cell receptor (beta chain) is given with its context. This entry belongs to a study of shared clonotypes between healthy human individuals. Across several immunoSEQ plates, the genomic DNA of each subset was split evenly. Sequenced by immunoSEQ multiplex PCR; TCRdb stores in-frame clones only, minus some. The table has about 690,000 clones, roughly 87% seen once; the top ten hold 34%. The CDR3 totals 16 residues. V lost 5 bases and J lost 0; bases outside the gene matches: 7. Germline CDR1 SNHLY, CDR2 FYNNEI. This sequence was found in a man between 18 and 29 years old in good health. Some clones in this sample may be carry-over from other donors' samples. The chain uses TRBV2 and TRBJ2-7, with 10 bases identical to TRBD2. Sequencing was carried out using memory CD8+ T cells from PBMCs. Subset: CD45RO+ cells pooled with CCR7-negative TemRA cells. The CDR3 sequence is CASSFTSGDSSYEQYF. CDR3 bases: TGTGCCAGCAGTTTTACTAGCGGGGATTCCTCCTACGAGCAGTACTTC.